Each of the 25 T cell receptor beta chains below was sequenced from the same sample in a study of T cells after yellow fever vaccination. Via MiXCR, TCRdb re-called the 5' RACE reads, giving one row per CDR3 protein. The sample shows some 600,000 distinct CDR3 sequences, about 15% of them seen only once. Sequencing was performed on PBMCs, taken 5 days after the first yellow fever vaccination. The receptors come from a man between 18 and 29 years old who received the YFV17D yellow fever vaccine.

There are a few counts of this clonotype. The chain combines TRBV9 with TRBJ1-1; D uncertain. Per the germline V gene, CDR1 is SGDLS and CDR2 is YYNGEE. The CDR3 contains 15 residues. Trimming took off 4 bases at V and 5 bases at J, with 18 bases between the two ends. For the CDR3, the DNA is TGTGCCAGCAGCCTGCGGGAGGCGTTGGGGACTGAAGCTTTCTTT. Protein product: CASSLREALGTEAFF. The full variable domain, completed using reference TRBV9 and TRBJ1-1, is DSGVTQTPKHLITATGQRVTLRCSPRSGDLSVYWYQQSLDQGLQFLIQYYNGEERAKGNILERFSAQQFPDLHSELNLSSLELGDSALYFCASSLREALGTEAFFGQGTRLTVV.

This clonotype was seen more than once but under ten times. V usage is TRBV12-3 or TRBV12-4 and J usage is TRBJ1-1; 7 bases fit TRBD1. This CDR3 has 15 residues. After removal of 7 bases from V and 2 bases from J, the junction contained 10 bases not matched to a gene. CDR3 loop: CASNHRRGPNTEAFF. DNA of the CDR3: TGTGCCAGCAACCATCGAAGGGGGCCTAACACTGAAGCTTTCTTT.

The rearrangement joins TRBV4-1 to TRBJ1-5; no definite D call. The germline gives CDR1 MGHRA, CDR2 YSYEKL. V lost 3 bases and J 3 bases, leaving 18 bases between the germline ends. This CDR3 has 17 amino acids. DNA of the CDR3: TGCGCCAGCAGCCAGAAGGGTTGGGCCCGGAACAATCAGCCCCAGCATTTT. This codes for CASSQKGWARNNQPQHF.

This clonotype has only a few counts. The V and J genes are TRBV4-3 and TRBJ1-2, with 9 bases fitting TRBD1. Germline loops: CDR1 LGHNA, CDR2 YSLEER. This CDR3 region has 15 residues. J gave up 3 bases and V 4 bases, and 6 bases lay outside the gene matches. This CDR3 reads CASSPLQGADYGYTF. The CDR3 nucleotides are TGCGCCAGCAGCCCTCTACAGGGGGCAGACTATGGCTACACCTTC.

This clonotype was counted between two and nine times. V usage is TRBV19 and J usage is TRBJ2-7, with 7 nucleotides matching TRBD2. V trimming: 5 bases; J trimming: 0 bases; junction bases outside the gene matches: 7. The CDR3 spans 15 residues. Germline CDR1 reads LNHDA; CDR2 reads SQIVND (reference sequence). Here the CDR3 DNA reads TGTGCCAGTAGTTTCTTCGGGGGGAGCTCCTACGAGCAGTACTTC. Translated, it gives CASSFFGGSSYEQYF.

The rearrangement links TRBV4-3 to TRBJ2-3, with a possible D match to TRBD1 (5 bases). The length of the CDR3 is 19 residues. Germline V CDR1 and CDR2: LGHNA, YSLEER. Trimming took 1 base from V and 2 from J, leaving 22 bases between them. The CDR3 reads CASSQGPVSADRATDTQYF. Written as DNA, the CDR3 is TGCGCCAGCAGCCAAGGCCCGGTGTCGGCAGACAGAGCCACAGATACGCAGTATTTT.

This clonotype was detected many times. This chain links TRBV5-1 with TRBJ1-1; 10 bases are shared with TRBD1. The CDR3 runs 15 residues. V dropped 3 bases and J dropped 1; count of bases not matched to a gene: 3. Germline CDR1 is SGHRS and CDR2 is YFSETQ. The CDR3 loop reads CASSWTGGSNTEAFF. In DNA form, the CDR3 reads TGCGCCAGCAGCTGGACAGGGGGATCGAACACTGAAGCTTTCTTT.

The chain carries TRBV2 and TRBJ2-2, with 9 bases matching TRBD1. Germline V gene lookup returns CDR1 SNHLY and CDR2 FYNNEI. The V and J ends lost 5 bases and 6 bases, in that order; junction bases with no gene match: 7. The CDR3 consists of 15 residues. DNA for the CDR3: TGTGCCAGCAGTCCTGGACAGGGGTATGCCGGGGAGCTGTTTTTT. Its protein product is CASSPGQGYAGELFF.

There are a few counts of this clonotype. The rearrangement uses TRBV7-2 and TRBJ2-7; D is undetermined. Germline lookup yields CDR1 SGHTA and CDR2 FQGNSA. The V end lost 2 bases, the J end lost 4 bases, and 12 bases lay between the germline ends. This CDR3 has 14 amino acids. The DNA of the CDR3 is TGTGCCAGCAGCTTACAACCAGGCGTTTACGAGCAGTACTTC. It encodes CASSLQPGVYEQYF.

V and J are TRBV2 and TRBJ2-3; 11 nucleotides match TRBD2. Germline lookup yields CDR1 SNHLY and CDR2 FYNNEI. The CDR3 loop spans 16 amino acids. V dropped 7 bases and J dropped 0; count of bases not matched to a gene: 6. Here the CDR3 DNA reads TGTGCCAGCACGGGACTAGCGGAGGATAGCACAGATACGCAGTATTTT. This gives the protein CASTGLAEDSTDTQYF.

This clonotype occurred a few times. CDR3 sequence reads: CASSTRRGGASEQYF. As DNA, the CDR3 is TGTGCCAGCAGTACCCGCAGGGGGGGCGCGTCCGAGCAGTACTTC. The chain joins TRBV27 to TRBJ2-7; D may correspond to TRBD1 or TRBD2 (7 bases each). Trimming removed 5 bases from V and 6 bases from J, with 20 bases in between. The germline V gene has CDR1 MNHEY and CDR2 SMNVEV (reference sequence). CDR3 size: 15 residues.

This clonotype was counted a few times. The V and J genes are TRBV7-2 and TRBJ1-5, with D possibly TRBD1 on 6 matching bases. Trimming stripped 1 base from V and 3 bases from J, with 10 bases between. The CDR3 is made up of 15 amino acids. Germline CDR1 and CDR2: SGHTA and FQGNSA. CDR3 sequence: CASSLVPGANQPQHF. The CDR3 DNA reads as TGTGCCAGCAGCTTAGTCCCAGGGGCCAATCAGCCCCAGCATTTT.

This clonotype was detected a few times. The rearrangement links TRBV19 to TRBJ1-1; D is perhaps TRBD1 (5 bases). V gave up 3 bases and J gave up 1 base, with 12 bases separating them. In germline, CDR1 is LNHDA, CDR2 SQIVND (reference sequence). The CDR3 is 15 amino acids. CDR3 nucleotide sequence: TGTGCCAGTAGTATCCCATTTGGGGCGAACACTGAAGCTTTCTTT. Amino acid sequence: CASSIPFGANTEAFF. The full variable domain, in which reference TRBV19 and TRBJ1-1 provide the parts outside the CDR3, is DGGITQSPKYLFRKEGQNVTLSCEQNLNHDAMYWYRQDPGQGLRLIYYSQIVNDFQKGDIAEGYSVSREKKESFPLTVTSAQKNPTAFYLCASSIPFGANTEAFFGQGTRLTVV.

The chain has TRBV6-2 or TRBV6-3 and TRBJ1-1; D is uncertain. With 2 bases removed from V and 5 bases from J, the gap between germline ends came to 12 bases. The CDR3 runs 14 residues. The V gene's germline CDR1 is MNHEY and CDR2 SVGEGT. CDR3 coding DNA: TGTGCCAGCAGTTACCACCCATCATTTACTGAAGCTTTCTTT. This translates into CASSYHPSFTEAFF.

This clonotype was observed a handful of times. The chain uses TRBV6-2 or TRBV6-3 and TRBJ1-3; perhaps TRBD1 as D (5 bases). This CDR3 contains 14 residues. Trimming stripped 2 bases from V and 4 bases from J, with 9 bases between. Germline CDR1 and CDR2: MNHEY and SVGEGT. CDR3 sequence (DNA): TGTGCCAGCAGTTACGACCAGGGAGGAAACACCATATATTTT. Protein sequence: CASSYDQGGNTIYF.

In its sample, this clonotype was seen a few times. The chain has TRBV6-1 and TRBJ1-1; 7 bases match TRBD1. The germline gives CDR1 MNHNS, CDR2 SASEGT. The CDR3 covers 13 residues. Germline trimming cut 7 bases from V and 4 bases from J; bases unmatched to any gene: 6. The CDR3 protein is CASTSGGTTEAFF. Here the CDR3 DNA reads TGTGCCAGCACCTCAGGGGGGACCACTGAAGCTTTCTTT.

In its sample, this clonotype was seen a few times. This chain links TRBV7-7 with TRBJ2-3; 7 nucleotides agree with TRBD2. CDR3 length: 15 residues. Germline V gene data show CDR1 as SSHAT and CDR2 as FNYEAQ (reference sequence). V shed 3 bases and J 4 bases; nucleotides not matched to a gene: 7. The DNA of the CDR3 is TGTGCCAGCAGCTTCGGACTAGGAAGTTCAGATACGCAGTATTTT. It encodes CASSFGLGSSDTQYF.

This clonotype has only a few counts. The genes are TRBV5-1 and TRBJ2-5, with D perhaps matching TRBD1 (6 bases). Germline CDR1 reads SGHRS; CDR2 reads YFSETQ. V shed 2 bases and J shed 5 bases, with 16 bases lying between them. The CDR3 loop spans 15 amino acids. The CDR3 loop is CASSFGRTGKETQYF. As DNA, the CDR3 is TGCGCCAGCAGCTTCGGTAGAACAGGGAAGGAGACCCAGTACTTC.

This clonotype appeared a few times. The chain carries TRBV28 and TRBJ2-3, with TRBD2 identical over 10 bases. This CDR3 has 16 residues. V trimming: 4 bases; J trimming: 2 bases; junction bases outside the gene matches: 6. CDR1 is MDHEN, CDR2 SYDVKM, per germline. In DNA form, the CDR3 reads TGTGCCAGCAGTTCCCCGCTAGCGGGGGTCACAGATACGCAGTATTTT. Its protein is CASSSPLAGVTDTQYF. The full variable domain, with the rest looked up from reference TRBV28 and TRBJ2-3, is DVKVTQSSRYLVKRTGEKVFLECVQDMDHENMFWYRQDPGLGLRLIYFSYDVKMKEKGDIPEGYSVSREKKERFSLILESASTNQTSMYLCASSSPLAGVTDTQYFGPGTRLTVL.

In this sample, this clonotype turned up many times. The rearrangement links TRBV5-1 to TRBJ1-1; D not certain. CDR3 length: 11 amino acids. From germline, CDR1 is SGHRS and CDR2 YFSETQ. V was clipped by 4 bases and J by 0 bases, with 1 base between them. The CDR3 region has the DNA TGCGCCAGCAGCATGAACACTGAAGCTTTCTTT. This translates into CASSMNTEAFF.

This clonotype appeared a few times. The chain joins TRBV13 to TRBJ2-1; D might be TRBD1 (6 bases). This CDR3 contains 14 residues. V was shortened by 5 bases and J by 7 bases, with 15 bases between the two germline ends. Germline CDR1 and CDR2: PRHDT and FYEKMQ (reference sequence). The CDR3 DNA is TGTGCCAGCAGCGGGGGCCTGGCCCTTAATGAGCAGTTCTTC. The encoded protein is CASSGGLALNEQFF.

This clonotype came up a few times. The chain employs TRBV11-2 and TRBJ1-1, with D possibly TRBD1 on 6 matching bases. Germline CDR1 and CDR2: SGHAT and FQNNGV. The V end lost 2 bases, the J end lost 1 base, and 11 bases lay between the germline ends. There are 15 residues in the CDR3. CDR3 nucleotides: TGTGCCAGCAGCTTAATGGGGGGCACGAACACTGAAGCTTTCTTT. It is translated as CASSLMGGTNTEAFF.

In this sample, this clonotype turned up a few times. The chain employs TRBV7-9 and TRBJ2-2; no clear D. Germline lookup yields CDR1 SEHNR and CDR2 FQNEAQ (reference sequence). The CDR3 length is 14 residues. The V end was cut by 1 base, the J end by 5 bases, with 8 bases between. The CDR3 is CASSLGLVTGELFF. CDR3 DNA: TGTGCCAGCAGCTTAGGACTTGTAACCGGGGAGCTGTTTTTT.

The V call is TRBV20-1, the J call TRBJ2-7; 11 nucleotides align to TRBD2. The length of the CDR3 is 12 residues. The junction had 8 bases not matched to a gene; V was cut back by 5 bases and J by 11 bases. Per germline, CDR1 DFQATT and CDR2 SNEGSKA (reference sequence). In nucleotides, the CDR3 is TGCAGTGCTTTAGCGGGGGGGCCTTCTGAGTACGTC. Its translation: CSALAGGPSEYV.

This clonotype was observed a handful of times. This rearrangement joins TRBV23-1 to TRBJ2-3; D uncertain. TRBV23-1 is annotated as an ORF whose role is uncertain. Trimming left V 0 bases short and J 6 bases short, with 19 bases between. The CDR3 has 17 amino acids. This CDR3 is CASSQSLRPPKADTQYF. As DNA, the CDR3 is TGCGCCAGCAGTCAATCCCTCAGACCGCCCAAAGCGGATACGCAGTATTTT.